Listed here is a single T cell receptor (beta chain). Antigen unknown. This sample is drawn from a study of CXCR3-negative and CXCR3-positive naive CD8 T cells. Study-level results: CXCR3-expressing naive cells carried TRB CDR3s more hydrophobic than those of CXCR3-negative naive cells.

The libraries of TRB cDNA were prepared using 5' RACE with UMI labels. TCRdb re-analyzed the 5' RACE reads; it lists each CDR3 protein once, without DNA. This repertoire comprises approximately 83,000 distinct CDR3 sequences; its ten largest clones make up 1.5% to 2%. CDR3 size: 13 residues. Germline assignment: CDR1 SSHAT and CDR2 FNYEAQ (reference sequence). The chain couples TRBV7-7 to TRBJ2-1; there is no DNA to check the TCRdb D call of TRBD1. This receptor was obtained from a human donor in good health. Some clones in this sample may be carry-over from other donors' samples. Sequencing was done on a sample of naive CXCR3- CD8+ T cells from blood. The subset denotes: CD45RO-CCR7+CD27+CD95- naive CD8+ T cells lacking CXCR3 (TNR3-). CDR3 sequence: CASSRGPGPEQFF.